Given below is one TCR beta chain in context. This sample was included in a study of blood T cell repertoires in COVID-19. About the research overall: The United States, Italy and Spain provided the acute and convalescent COVID-19 samples. The analysed material was cDNA or gDNA that came from T cells, B-cell-depleted T cells, or PBMCs.

CDR3 length: 13 amino acids. Trimming took 6 bases from V and 4 from J, leaving 13 bases between them. CDR1 is SNHLY, CDR2 FYNNEI, per germline. In the original workflow: How many nucleated cells were present was estimated from reference gene primer amplification. TCRdb keeps only in-frame clones here, not all; method: immunoSEQ multiplex PCR. The DNA was the basis for D and trimming; V, J and clone size are from that table. This sample carries approximately 150,000 clones, approximately 85% of them seen once, and the ten largest clones take less than 3.5%. This clonotype originated in a human donor with acute or convalescent COVID-19. The donor label of this sample is uncertain. Sequenced input: peripheral blood. The chain recombines TRBV2 with TRBJ2-7; tentative D call: TRBD1 (5 bases). Here the CDR3 reads CASSPDREYEQYF. CDR3 DNA sequence: TGTGCCAGCAGCCCCGACAGAGAATACGAGCAGTACTTC.